A single sample is the source of the 8 T cell receptor beta chains below, sequenced in a study of PD-1 blockade in classical Hodgkin lymphoma. TCRdb's table, derived via immunoSEQ multiplex PCR, lists solely in-frame clones and lacks some. The sample lists about 62,000 clones; around 88% were seen once. Each patient relapsed following autologous stem cell transplantation, and prior brentuximab vedotin exposure differed. Sequenced here: peripheral blood mononuclear cells (PBMCs), sampled at baseline. The receptor source for this set is a human donor with classical Hodgkin lymphoma.

The V call is TRBV4-1, the J call TRBJ2-1; 7 positions agree with TRBD1. V dropped 0 bases and J dropped 5; count of bases not matched to a gene: 1. Germline V gene sequence: CDR1 MGHRA, CDR2 YSYEKL. CDR3 length: 14 amino acids. The DNA for the CDR3 is TGCGCCAGCAGCCAAGAGGACAGGCACAATGAGCAGTTCTTC. Translated, it gives CASSQEDRHNEQFF.

The genes are TRBV4-2 and TRBJ2-5, with 13 positions matching TRBD2. V shed 3 bases and J 1 base; nucleotides not matched to a gene: 5. This CDR3 is built from 17 residues. Germline V gives CDR1 LGHNA, CDR2 YNFKEQ. The CDR3 coding sequence is TGTGCCAGCAGCCAGGAAAGGACTAGCGGGGGCCAAGAGACCCAGTACTTC. Its protein product is CASSQERTSGGQETQYF.

V and J are TRBV11-3 and TRBJ2-6; 8 nucleotides agree with TRBD1. Germline-derived CDR1 and CDR2 are SGHNT and YENEEA. V was pared by 1 base and J by 0 bases, with 8 bases of the junction left unmatched. The CDR3 is 19 amino acids. CDR3 in amino acids: CASSLGDRFASSGANVLTF. The CDR3 DNA sequence: TGTGCCAGCAGCTTAGGGGACAGGTTCGCCAGCTCTGGGGCCAACGTCCTGACTTTC.

The CDR3 DNA reads as TGTGCCAGCTCAAGACCGGGAGAGACCCAGTACTTC. Its protein is CASSRPGETQYF. The V call is TRBV18, the J call TRBJ2-5; D is ambiguous. Germline V CDR1 and CDR2: KGHSH, LQKENI. Deletions cut 5 bases from V and 4 bases from J, with 8 bases between. CDR3 length: 12 amino acids.

The gene calls are TRBV6-5 and TRBJ2-7; TRBD1 matches at 11 bases. The trim removed 6 bases at V and 3 bases at J, leaving 4 bases unmatched. Per germline, CDR1 MNHEY and CDR2 SVGAGI. The CDR3 consists of 14 residues. The CDR3 is CASRPGQGDYEQYF. In nucleotides, the CDR3 is TGTGCCAGCAGACCGGGACAGGGGGACTACGAGCAGTACTTC.

The V gene is TRBV20-1, the J gene TRBJ2-2; D uncertain. V was shortened by 1 base and J by 9 bases, with 6 bases between the two germline ends. Germline V gene lookup returns CDR1 DFQATT and CDR2 SNEGSKA (reference sequence). The CDR3 consists of 11 residues. The CDR3 coding sequence is TGCAGTGCTAGAGGCGTGCGGGAGCTGTTTTTT. Its protein is CSARGVRELFF.

The chain couples TRBV4-3 to TRBJ2-7; TRBD1 is a possible D gene (6 bases). V gave up 0 bases and J gave up 5 bases, with 17 bases separating them. The CDR3 length is 16 residues. Looked up from germline, CDR1 is LGHNA and CDR2 is YSLEER. In DNA form, the CDR3 reads TGCGCCAGCAGCCAAGAAATTGAGGGACAAGCTGACGAGCAGTACTTC. This codes for CASSQEIEGQADEQYF.

The rearrangement uses TRBV7-2 and TRBJ2-7; 8 nucleotides match TRBD1. The germline gives CDR1 SGHTA, CDR2 FQGNSA. V gave up 7 bases and J gave up 2 bases; unmatched junction bases: 7. CDR3 length: 14 amino acids. The CDR3 nucleotides are TGTGCCAGCACCCTACCAGGGGGCCCCTACGAGCAGTACTTC. This encodes CASTLPGGPYEQYF.